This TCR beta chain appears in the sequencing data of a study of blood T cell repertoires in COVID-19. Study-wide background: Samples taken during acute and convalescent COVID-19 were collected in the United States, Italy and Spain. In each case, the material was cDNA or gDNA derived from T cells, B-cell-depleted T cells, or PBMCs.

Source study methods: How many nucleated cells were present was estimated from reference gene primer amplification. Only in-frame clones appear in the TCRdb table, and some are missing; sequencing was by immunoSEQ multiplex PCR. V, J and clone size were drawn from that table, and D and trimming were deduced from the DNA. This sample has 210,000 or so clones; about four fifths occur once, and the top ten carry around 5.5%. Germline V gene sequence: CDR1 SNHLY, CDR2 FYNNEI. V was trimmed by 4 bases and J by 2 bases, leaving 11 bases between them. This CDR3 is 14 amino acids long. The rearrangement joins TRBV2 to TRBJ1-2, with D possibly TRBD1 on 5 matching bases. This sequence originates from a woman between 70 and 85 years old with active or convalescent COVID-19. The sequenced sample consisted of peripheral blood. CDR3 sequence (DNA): TGTGCCAGCAGTGTGGCGGGGACCAACTATGGCTACACCTTC. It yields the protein CASSVAGTNYGYTF.